The clone carrying this T cell receptor beta chain was picked up many times. TCRdb re-analysed the 5' RACE reads in MiXCR, keeping a single row per CDR3 protein. This sample carries 650,000 to 800,000 distinct CDR3 sequences, over 8.5% of them seen once, and the ten largest clones take around 0.98%. This sample was taken from a study of identical twins. These data were also reused for a study on yellow fever vaccine responses in identical twins.

The sequence came from a woman aged 18-35 years in good health. Sequenced sample: PBMCs.

CDR3 region: CATSARTDTQYF. The CDR3 coding sequence is TGTGCCACCAGTGCGCGAACAGATACGCAGTATTTT. The chain has TRBV24-1 and TRBJ2-3; D gene unclear. Trimming took off 5 bases at V and 3 bases at J, with 5 bases between the two ends. In germline, CDR1 is KGHDR, CDR2 SFDVKD. The length of the CDR3 is 12 residues.